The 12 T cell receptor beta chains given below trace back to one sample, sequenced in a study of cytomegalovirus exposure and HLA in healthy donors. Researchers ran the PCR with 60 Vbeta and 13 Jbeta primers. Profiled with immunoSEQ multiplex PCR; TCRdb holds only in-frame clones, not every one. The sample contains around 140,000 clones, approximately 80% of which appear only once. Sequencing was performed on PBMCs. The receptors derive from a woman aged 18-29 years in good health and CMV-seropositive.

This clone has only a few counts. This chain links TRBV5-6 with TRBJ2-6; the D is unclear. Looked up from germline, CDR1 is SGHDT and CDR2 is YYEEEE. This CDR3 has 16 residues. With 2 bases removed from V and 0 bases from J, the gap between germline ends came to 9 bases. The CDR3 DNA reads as TGTGCCAGCAGCTTCCAACACCACTCTGGGGCCAACGTCCTGACTTTC. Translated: CASSFQHHSGANVLTF.

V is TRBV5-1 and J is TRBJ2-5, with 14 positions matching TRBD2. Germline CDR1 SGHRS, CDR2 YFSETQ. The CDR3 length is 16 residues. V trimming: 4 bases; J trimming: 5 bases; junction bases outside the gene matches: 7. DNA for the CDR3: TGCGCCAGCAGCCCGGGACTAGCGGGGGCCCGGGAGACCCAGTACTTC. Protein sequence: CASSPGLAGARETQYF.

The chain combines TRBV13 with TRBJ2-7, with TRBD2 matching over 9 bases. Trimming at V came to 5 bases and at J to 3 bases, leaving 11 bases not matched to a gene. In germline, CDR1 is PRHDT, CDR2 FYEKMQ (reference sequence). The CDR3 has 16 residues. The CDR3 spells CASSPGRRGGLYEQYF. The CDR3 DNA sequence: TGTGCCAGCAGCCCAGGTCGGCGGGGGGGCCTCTACGAGCAGTACTTC.

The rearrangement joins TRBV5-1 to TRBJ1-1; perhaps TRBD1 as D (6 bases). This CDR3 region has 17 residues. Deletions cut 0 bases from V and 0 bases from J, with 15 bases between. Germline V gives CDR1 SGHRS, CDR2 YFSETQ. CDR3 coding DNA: TGCGCCAGCAGCTTGGCAGGGGTCCCACCTATGAACACTGAAGCTTTCTTT. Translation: CASSLAGVPPMNTEAFF.

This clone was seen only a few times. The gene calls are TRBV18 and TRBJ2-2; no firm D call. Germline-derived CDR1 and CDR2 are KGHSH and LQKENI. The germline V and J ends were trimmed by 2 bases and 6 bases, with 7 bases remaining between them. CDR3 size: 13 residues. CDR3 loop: CASSPSSAGELFF. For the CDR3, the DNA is TGTGCCAGCTCACCATCATCAGCCGGGGAGCTGTTTTTT.

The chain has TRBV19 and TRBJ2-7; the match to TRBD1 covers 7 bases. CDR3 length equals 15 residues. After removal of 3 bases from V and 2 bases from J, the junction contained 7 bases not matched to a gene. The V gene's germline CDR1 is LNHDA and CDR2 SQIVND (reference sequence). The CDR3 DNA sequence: TGTGCCAGTAGTATCAAAAGACAGGGTCCCTACGAGCAGTACTTC. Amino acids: CASSIKRQGPYEQYF.

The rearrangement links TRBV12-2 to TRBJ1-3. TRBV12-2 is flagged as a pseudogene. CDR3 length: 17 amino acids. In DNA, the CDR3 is TGTGCAAGTCGCCCGAGTCCGGGGAGGGTTAGTGGAAACACCATATATTTT. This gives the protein CASRPSPGRVSGNTIYF.

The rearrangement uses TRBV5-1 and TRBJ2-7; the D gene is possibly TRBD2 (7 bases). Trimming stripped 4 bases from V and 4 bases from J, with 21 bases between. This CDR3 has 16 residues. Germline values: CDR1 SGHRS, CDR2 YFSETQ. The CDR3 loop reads CASSRLGGAERYEQYF. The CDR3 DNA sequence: TGCGCCAGCAGCCGCCTGGGGGGGGCGGAAAGATACGAGCAGTACTTC.

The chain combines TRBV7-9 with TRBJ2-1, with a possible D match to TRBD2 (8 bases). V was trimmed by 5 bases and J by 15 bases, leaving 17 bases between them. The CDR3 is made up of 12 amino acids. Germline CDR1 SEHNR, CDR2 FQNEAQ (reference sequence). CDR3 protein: CASSLGRGLGFF. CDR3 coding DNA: TGTGCCAGCAGCCTCGGGAGGGGGCTCGGGTTCTTC. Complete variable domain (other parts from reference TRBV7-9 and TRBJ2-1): DTGVSQNPRHKITKRGQNVTFRCDPISEHNRLYWYRQTLGQGPEFLTYFQNEAQLEKSRLLSDRFSAERPKGSFSTLEIQRTEQGDSAMYLCASSLGRGLGFFGPGTRLTVL.

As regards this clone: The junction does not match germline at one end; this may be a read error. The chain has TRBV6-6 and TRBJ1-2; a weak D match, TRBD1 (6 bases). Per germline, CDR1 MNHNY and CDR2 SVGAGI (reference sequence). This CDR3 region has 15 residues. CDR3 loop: CASSYETGQNYRYTF. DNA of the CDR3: TGTGCCAGCAGTTACGAGACAGGACAGAACTATCGCTACACCTTC.

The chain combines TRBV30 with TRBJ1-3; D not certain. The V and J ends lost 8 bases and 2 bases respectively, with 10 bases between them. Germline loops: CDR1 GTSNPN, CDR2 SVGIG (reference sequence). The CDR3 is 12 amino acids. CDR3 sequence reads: CALDRAGNTIYF. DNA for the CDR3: TGTGCCCTAGATCGGGCTGGAAACACCATATATTTT.

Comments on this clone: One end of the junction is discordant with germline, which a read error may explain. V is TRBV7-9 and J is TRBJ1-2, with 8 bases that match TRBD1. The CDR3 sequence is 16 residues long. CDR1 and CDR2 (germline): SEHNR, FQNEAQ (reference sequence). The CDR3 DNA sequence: TGTTCCAGCAGACCAAGGACAGGGCCAACTAACTATGGCTACACCTTC. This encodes CSSRPRTGPTNYGYTF.